The sequence of this T cell receptor (beta chain) was determined in a study of massively parallel sequencing of T cell beta chains (dated 2009 in TCRdb). Concerning the study at large: The study profiled human TCR beta CDR3 diversity in peripheral blood using 5'-RACE, Illumina short-read sequencing and a dedicated short-read assembly strategy. The investigation overall reported the following: Among roughly 37,000 distinct clonotypes, more than 55% of clonotypes but only 15% to 20% of assemblies were accounted for by single-copy clonotypes. The length of CDR3 beta varied from 21 to 81 nucleotides, with the peak at 45 nucleotides. The reported gene usage frequencies may have been skewed by preferential PCR amplification of some TRBV and TRBJ sequences. Only about 23,000 (roughly 70%) of the clonotypes could be assigned a unique TRBV gene. Most clonotypes (about 65% of the roughly 30,000) were supported by a single sequence read, by which apparent diversity could in principle be inflated. In subsampling, clonotype counts increased linearly with read number, which indicated that sequencing depth was far from saturation. Usage of TRBV genes spanned from roughly 0.0098% for TRBV17 up to about 25% for TRBV20-1, while TRBJ usage spanned from roughly 1.6% for TRBJ2-6 up to roughly 15% for TRBJ2-1. Because the RNA was pooled from many donors, the results reflect population-average clonotype abundance rather than any individual repertoire.

The sample was run on an Illumina Genome Analyzer II. After two rounds of nested PCR using TRBC1/TRBC2-specific primers, a RACE product of roughly 520 bp was obtained and then gel-purified. First-strand cDNA was made with a TRBC-specific primer plus a template-switching oligonucleotide, which provided a 5' anchor for RACE. Because the RACE amplicon was too long for direct short-read sequencing, the RACE amplicon was concatemerized by ligation and sheared by sonication. PAGE was used to isolate a size fraction of 100 to 300 bp, and that fraction then underwent shotgun sequencing on the Illumina platform. In separate runs on an Illumina GAII, sequencing yielded 18.8 million 36-nt reads and 21.7 million 50-nt single-end reads. The paper's processing steps were these. iSSAKE, run with parameters -m 15, -o 2 and -r 0.7, was used to assemble the pooled 40 million to 50 million reads. Seeds for the de novo CDR3 beta assemblies came from reads aligning to the ends of Ensembl TRBV gene predictions that carried unmatched junctional bases. Clonotype abundance was estimated from the number of matching assembled contigs rather than from raw read depth. Of the assembled clonotypes, roughly 2,100 (around 5.9%) were found to have in-frame stop codons and were removed, so that 34,000 or so productive clonotypes were retained. Of the 250 to 300 unique TCR sequences obtained by Sanger sequencing of cloned RACE products, roughly 71% were also present in the Illumina assembly. TCRdb handled the public reads itself, with Q25 trimming in fastp and clone calling in MiXCR, and kept productive beta chains. Rows merge per CDR3 protein into single entries with the most common DNA and genes. TCRdb assigned the V and J calls; the authors' analysis was not used. Within this sample are over 3,500 distinct CDR3 sequences, with around 40% of them counted one time only. Roughly 3% of the sample goes to the ten largest clones.

The donor pool comprised some 360 males and over 150 females, all aged roughly 18 to 40 years. From roughly 160 liters of pooled peripheral blood, peripheral leukocyte polyA+ RNA was isolated. A commercial mRNA preparation from normal human peripheral blood leukocytes pooled from fewer than 600 individuals was used as the starting material. The CDR3 contains 12 residues, cysteine and phenylalanine counted. Of the read, only the CDR3 DNA is kept; its 36 bases are in frame from base 1. The germline V gene yields MDHEN for CDR1 and SYDVKM for CDR2. From V the trimming removes 6 bases and from J it removes 6 bases, while the gene matches leave 0 bases of the junction unaccounted for. This clonotype was seen more than once but under ten times. The antigen this receptor binds is unknown. Base qualities are not provided; no much larger clone lies one nucleotide away.

Sequencing input: commercial RNA from peripheral blood pooled from many donors. The rearranged segments are TRBV28 and TRBJ2-4; TRBD2 fits 9 bases in the junction. This clonotype was obtained from a pool of human donors in good health; the sample was commercial RNA pooled from many donors. CDR3 reads: CASRTSGNIQYF. The DNA sequence reads TGTGCCAGCAGGACTAGCGGAAACATTCAGTACTTC. Joined to the reference TRBV28 and TRBJ2-4 proteins, this CDR3 gives the full variable domain: DVKVTQSSRYLVKRTGEKVFLECVQDMDHENMFWYRQDPGLGLRLIYFSYDVKMKEKGDIPEGYSVSREKKERFSLILESASTNQTSMYLCASRTSGNIQYFGAGTRLSVL.